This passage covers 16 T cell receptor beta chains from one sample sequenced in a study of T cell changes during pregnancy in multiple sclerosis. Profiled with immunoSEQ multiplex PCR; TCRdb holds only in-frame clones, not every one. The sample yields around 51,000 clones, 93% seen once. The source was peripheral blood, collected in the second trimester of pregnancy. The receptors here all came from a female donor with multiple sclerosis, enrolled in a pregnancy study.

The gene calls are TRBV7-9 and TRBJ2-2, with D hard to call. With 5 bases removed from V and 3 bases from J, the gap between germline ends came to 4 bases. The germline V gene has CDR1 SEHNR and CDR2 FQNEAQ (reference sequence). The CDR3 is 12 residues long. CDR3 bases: TGTGCCAGCAGCCTTTACACCGGGGAGCTGTTTTTT. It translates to CASSLYTGELFF. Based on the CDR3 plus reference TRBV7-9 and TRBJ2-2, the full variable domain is DTGVSQNPRHKITKRGQNVTFRCDPISEHNRLYWYRQTLGQGPEFLTYFQNEAQLEKSRLLSDRFSAERPKGSFSTLEIQRTEQGDSAMYLCASSLYTGELFFGEGSRLTVL.

The CDR3 protein is CASSSFIRDRGEDYEQYF. The CDR3 DNA follows: TGTGCCAGCAGTTCCTTCATCCGGGACAGGGGCGAAGATTACGAGCAGTACTTC. The V gene is TRBV28, the J gene TRBJ2-7, with TRBD1 identical over 10 bases. The V segment lost 4 bases and the J segment 4 bases; nucleotides outside the gene matches: 16. The germline CDR1 and CDR2 sequences are MDHEN and SYDVKM. There are 18 residues in the CDR3.

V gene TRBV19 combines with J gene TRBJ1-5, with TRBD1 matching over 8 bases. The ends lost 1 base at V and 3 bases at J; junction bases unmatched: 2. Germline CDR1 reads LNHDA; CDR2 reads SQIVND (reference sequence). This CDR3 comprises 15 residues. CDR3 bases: TGTGCCAGTAGTATAGGGACAGGGTTCAATCAGCCCCAGCATTTT. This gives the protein CASSIGTGFNQPQHF. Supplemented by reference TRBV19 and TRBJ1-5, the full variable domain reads DGGITQSPKYLFRKEGQNVTLSCEQNLNHDAMYWYRQDPGQGLRLIYYSQIVNDFQKGDIAEGYSVSREKKESFPLTVTSAQKNPTAFYLCASSIGTGFNQPQHFGDGTRLSIL.

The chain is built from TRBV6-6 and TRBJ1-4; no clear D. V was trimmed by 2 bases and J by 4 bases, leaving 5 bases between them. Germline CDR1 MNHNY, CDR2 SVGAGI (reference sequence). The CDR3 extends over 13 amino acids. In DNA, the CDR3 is TGTGCCAGCAGTTACGTCTTTAATGAAAAACTGTTTTTT. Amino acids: CASSYVFNEKLFF.

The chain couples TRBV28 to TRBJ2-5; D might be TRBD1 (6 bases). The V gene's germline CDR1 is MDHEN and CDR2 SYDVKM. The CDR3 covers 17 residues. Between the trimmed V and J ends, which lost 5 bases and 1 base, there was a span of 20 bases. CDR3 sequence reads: CASSPITGTPIQETQYF. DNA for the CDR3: TGTGCCAGCAGTCCGATCACCGGGACACCTATCCAAGAGACCCAGTACTTC.

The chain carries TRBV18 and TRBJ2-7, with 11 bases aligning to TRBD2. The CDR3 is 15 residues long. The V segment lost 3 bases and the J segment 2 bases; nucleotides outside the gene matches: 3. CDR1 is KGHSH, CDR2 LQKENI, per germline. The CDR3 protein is CASSPTSGRTYEQYF. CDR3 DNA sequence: TGTGCCAGCTCACCCACTAGCGGGAGAACCTACGAGCAGTACTTC.

The DNA of the CDR3 is TGTGCCAGCACCGGGACAGGGTTCGAGCAGTACTTC. Its translation is CASTGTGFEQYF. The chain uses TRBV6-6 and TRBJ2-7, with 9 bases aligning to TRBD1. The germline V gene has CDR1 MNHNY and CDR2 SVGAGI (reference sequence). There are 12 residues in the CDR3. With V trimmed by 7 bases and J by 6 bases, 4 bases remained unmatched.

CDR3 protein: CASSPGGGGNEQFF. Here the CDR3 DNA reads TGTGCCAGCAGTCCGGGCGGGGGGGGGAATGAGCAGTTCTTC. This chain uses TRBV7-9 with TRBJ2-1, with 9 bases aligning to TRBD2. The CDR3 contains 14 residues. Unmatched junction bases numbered 7, after V lost 6 bases and J lost 7 bases. Germline V gene data show CDR1 as SEHNR and CDR2 as FQNEAQ (reference sequence).

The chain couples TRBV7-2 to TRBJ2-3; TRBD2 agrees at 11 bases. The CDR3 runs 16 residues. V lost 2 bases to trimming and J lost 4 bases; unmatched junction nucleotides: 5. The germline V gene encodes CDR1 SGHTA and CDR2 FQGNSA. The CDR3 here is CASSLKLAGAADTQYF. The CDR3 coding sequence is TGTGCCAGCAGCTTAAAACTAGCGGGGGCCGCAGATACGCAGTATTTT.

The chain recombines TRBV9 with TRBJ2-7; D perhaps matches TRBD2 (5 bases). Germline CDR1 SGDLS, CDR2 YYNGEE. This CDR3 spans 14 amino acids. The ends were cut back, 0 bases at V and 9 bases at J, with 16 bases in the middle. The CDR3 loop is CASSVGRTGTTQYF. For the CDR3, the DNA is TGTGCCAGCAGCGTAGGGCGGACTGGTACGACGCAGTACTTC.

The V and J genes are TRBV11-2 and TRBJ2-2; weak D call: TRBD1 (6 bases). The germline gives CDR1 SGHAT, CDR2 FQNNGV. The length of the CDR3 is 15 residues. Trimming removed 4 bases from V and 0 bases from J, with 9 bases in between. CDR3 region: CASSSGTTNTGELFF. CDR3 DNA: TGTGCCAGCAGCTCCGGGACAACGAACACCGGGGAGCTGTTTTTT.

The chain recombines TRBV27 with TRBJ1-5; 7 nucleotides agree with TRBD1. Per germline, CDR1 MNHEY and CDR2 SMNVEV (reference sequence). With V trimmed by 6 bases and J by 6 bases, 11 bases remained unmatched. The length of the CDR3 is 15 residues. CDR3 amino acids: CASSREQGNSQPQHF. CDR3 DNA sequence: TGTGCCAGCAGCCGAGAACAGGGGAATAGTCAGCCCCAGCATTTT.

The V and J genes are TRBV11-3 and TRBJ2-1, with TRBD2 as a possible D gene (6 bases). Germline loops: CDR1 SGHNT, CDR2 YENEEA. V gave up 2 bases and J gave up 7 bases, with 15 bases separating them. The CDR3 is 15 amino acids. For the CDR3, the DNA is TGTGCCAGCAGCTTACGAGGGAGTGGGGGGAATGAGCAGTTCTTC. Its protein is CASSLRGSGGNEQFF.

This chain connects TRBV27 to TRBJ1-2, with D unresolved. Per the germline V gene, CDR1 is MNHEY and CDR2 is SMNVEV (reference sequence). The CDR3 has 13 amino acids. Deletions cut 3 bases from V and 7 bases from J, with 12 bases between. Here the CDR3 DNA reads TGTGCCAGCAGTTTCTTGGTATCCGGTGGCTACACCTTC. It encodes CASSFLVSGGYTF.

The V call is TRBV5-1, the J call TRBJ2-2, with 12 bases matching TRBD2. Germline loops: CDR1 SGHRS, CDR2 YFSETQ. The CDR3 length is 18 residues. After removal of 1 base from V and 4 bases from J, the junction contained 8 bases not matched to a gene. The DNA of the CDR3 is TGCGCCAGCAGCTTGCTGACTAGCGGGAGTGTCAGCACCGGGGAGCTGTTTTTT. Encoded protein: CASSLLTSGSVSTGELFF.

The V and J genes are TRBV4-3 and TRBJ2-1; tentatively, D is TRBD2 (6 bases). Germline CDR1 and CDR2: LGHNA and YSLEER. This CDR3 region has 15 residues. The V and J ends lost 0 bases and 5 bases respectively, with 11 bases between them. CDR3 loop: CASSQDVGGNNEQFF. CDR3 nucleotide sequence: TGCGCCAGCAGCCAAGACGTCGGGGGAAACAATGAGCAGTTCTTC.